These 21 T cell receptor beta chains were all obtained from the same sample, sequenced in a study of shared clonotypes between healthy human individuals. Using immunoSEQ multiplex PCR, the repertoire was profiled, and TCRdb retains in-frame clones only, with some absent. The sample consists of millions of clones, about 93% of them appearing once. The naive CD8 fraction comprised CD45RO-negative cells positively selected for CCR7 and excluded terminally differentiated effector memory CD45RA+ cells. Sequenced sample: naive CD8+ T cells from PBMCs. These receptors all come from a man aged 18 to 29 in good health. Some clones in this sample may be carry-over from other donors' samples.

The CDR3, as DNA: TGTGCCAGCAGACAGGGCCCTGGCTACACCTTC. This translates into CASRQGPGYTF. The chain employs TRBV25-1 and TRBJ1-2; a weak D match, TRBD1 (6 bases). CDR3 length equals 11 residues. V was pared by 6 bases and J by 7 bases, with 9 bases between. Germline V lookup: CDR1 MGHDK, CDR2 SYGVNS.

V usage is TRBV11-2 and J usage is TRBJ2-7, with 10 bases fitting TRBD2. The CDR3 sequence is 14 residues long. The junction had 7 bases not matched to a gene; V was cut back by 4 bases and J by 7 bases. From germline, CDR1 is SGHAT and CDR2 FQNNGV. This CDR3 is CASSYPGTSEEQYF. CDR3 nucleotide sequence: TGTGCCAGCAGCTATCCCGGGACTAGCGAAGAGCAGTACTTC. The full variable domain, with the rest looked up from reference TRBV11-2 and TRBJ2-7, is EAGVAQSPRYKIIEKRQSVAFWCNPISGHATLYWYQQILGQGPKLLIQFQNNGVVDDSQLPKDRFSAERLKGVDSTLKIQPAKLEDSAVYLCASSYPGTSEEQYFGPGTRLTVT.

The V gene is TRBV7-9, the J gene TRBJ2-7; D call uncertain. This CDR3 is 13 amino acids long. The germline CDR1 and CDR2 sequences are SEHNR and FQNEAQ (reference sequence). V was clipped by 3 bases and J by 2 bases, with 8 bases between them. CDR3: CASSLDHTYEQYF. The CDR3 region has the DNA TGTGCCAGCAGCTTGGACCACACCTACGAGCAGTACTTC. Full variable domain (outside the CDR3, taken from reference TRBV7-9 and TRBJ2-7): DTGVSQNPRHKITKRGQNVTFRCDPISEHNRLYWYRQTLGQGPEFLTYFQNEAQLEKSRLLSDRFSAERPKGSFSTLEIQRTEQGDSAMYLCASSLDHTYEQYFGPGTRLTVT.

The rearrangement uses TRBV7-2 and TRBJ2-3; D is unresolved. In germline, CDR1 is SGHTA, CDR2 FQGNSA. The V end was cut by 0 bases, the J end by 0 bases, with 13 bases between. CDR3 size: 17 residues. The CDR3, as DNA: TGTGCCAGCAGCTTAGCGCTGTGGGGAACTAGCACAGATACGCAGTATTTT. Translated: CASSLALWGTSTDTQYF.

This clone has only one observation. The chain recombines TRBV5-5 with TRBJ2-7; D not resolved. V lost 0 bases and J 3 bases, leaving 16 bases between the germline ends. Looked up from germline, CDR1 is SGHKS and CDR2 is YYEKEE (reference sequence). This CDR3 is built from 16 residues. For the CDR3, the DNA is TGTGCCAGCAGCTTGGCCTTAGTTGGCTCTAGCTACGAGCAGTACTTC. The encoded protein is CASSLALVGSSYEQYF.

DNA for the CDR3: TGCAGCGTTTCCGGGGTCCCCCGGAGCTCCTACAATGAGCAGTTCTTC. Protein sequence: CSVSGVPRSSYNEQFF. The chain is built from TRBV29-1 and TRBJ2-1; TRBD2 might be the D (5 bases). Germline-derived CDR1 and CDR2 are SQVTM and ANQGSEA. This CDR3 comprises 16 residues. V was trimmed by 5 bases and J by 0 bases, leaving 17 bases between them.

V is TRBV19 and J is TRBJ2-5; D gene unclear. Germline values: CDR1 LNHDA, CDR2 SQIVND (reference sequence). Deletions cut 5 bases from V and 5 bases from J, with 12 bases between. The CDR3 runs 13 residues. CDR3 coding DNA: TGTGCCAGTAGTCCCGGCCATCCGGAGACCCAGTACTTC. Its translation is CASSPGHPETQYF.

This clone was detected once. The chain couples TRBV27 to TRBJ2-7; 9 positions agree with TRBD1. J lost 6 bases, V lost 6 bases, and 9 bases had no gene match. CDR1 MNHEY and CDR2 SMNVEV come from the germline V gene (reference sequence). The CDR3 loop spans 14 amino acids. This CDR3 is CASRQWTGEGEQYF. CDR3 DNA sequence: TGTGCCAGCAGGCAGTGGACAGGGGAGGGCGAGCAGTACTTC.

This clone was counted between two and nine times. Other DNA sequences in the same sample also yield this CDR3. The chain employs TRBV27 and TRBJ2-1; perhaps TRBD2 as D (5 bases). The germline gives CDR1 MNHEY, CDR2 SMNVEV (reference sequence). The length of the CDR3 is 14 residues. The ends were cut back, 3 bases at V and 1 base at J, with 7 bases in the middle. The CDR3: CASSFPGSYNEQFF. CDR3 nucleotide sequence: TGTGCCAGCAGTTTCCCGGGGTCCTACAATGAGCAGTTCTTC.

Note on this clone: Additional DNA sequences in this sample encode the identical CDR3. V usage is TRBV9 and J usage is TRBJ1-1, with TRBD1 as a possible D gene (6 bases). Per the germline V gene, CDR1 is SGDLS and CDR2 is YYNGEE. This CDR3 has 14 amino acids. Between the trimmed V and J ends, which lost 0 bases and 4 bases, there was a span of 10 bases. This CDR3 is CASSVGGGGTEAFF. Here the CDR3 DNA reads TGTGCCAGCAGCGTAGGTGGAGGGGGCACTGAAGCTTTCTTT.

The V gene is TRBV5-6, the J gene TRBJ2-7, with D possibly being TRBD1 (6 bases). Germline CDR1 reads SGHDT; CDR2 reads YYEEEE. The CDR3 runs to 14 residues. V dropped 2 bases and J dropped 2 bases, with 11 bases sitting between them. The CDR3 DNA follows: TGTGCCAGCAGCTTTGGGACAAGCCCCTACGAGCAGTACTTC. Protein sequence: CASSFGTSPYEQYF.

J is TRBJ2-7 and V is TRBV9; D ambiguous. Deletions cut 3 bases from V and 2 bases from J, with 12 bases between. Germline CDR1 reads SGDLS; CDR2 reads YYNGEE. The CDR3 extends over 14 amino acids. Here the CDR3 DNA reads TGTGCCAGCAGCGAGGACGGAAGGACCTACGAGCAGTACTTC. Its translation is CASSEDGRTYEQYF.

The rearrangement uses TRBV28 and TRBJ2-1, with D unresolved. V gave up 1 base and J gave up 1 base, with 8 bases separating them. CDR1 MDHEN and CDR2 SYDVKM come from the germline V gene. The CDR3 is made up of 15 amino acids. As DNA, the CDR3 is TGTGCCAGCAGTTTATCTGTTCATTCCTACAATGAGCAGTTCTTC. It codes for CASSLSVHSYNEQFF.

On this clone itself: Other nucleotide sequences from this sample produce the same CDR3. The chain is built from TRBV4-1 and TRBJ2-1, with D tentatively TRBD2 (6 bases). The germline V gene encodes CDR1 MGHRA and CDR2 YSYEKL. The CDR3 loop spans 17 amino acids. The V end lost 0 bases, the J end lost 4 bases, and 16 bases lay between the germline ends. This chain's CDR3 is CASSQDPGTGVYNEQFF. CDR3 DNA sequence: TGCGCCAGCAGCCAAGATCCGGGGACGGGAGTGTACAATGAGCAGTTCTTC.

CDR3 loop: CASSYGFGDSYEQYF. The CDR3, as DNA: TGTGCCAGCAGTTACGGGTTTGGGGACTCCTACGAGCAGTACTTC. The chain links TRBV6-5 to TRBJ2-7; D not resolved. Trimming cost V 2 bases and J 0 bases, with 11 bases left between them. CDR3 length: 15 amino acids. Germline V gene sequence: CDR1 MNHEY, CDR2 SVGAGI.

The genes are TRBV15 and TRBJ1-2; D is unclear. This CDR3 is 13 amino acids long. V was shortened by 5 bases and J by 6 bases, with 13 bases between the two germline ends. Germline values: CDR1 LNHNV, CDR2 YYDKDF (reference sequence). The CDR3, as DNA: TGTGCCACCAGCCCCCGCGGCCCCGATGGCTACACCTTC. Amino acids: CATSPRGPDGYTF.

The rearrangement uses TRBV6-5 and TRBJ2-7, with D hard to call. This CDR3 has 16 amino acids. Germline CDR1 reads MNHEY; CDR2 reads SVGAGI. V dropped 0 bases and J dropped 0 bases, with 12 bases sitting between them. CDR3 bases: TGTGCCAGCAGTTACTCTCTCTACTCGAGCTCCTACGAGCAGTACTTC. The encoded protein is CASSYSLYSSSYEQYF.

The chain couples TRBV19 to TRBJ1-2, with 10 bases fitting TRBD1. The germline CDR1 and CDR2 sequences are LNHDA and SQIVND (reference sequence). The CDR3 sequence is 15 residues long. The V and J ends lost 5 bases and 3 bases, in that order; junction bases with no gene match: 6. The DNA for the CDR3 is TGTGCCAGTAGTCCCGACAGGGGGCTTTACTATGGCTACACCTTC. Its protein product is CASSPDRGLYYGYTF.

J is TRBJ2-5 and V is TRBV27; possibly TRBD2 for D (6 bases). The V gene's germline CDR1 is MNHEY and CDR2 SMNVEV (reference sequence). Between the trimmed V and J ends, which lost 5 bases and 2 bases, there was a span of 18 bases. There are 16 residues in the CDR3. The CDR3 region has the DNA TGTGCCAGCAGTCGCGTATTAGCGGCAGGACAAGAGACCCAGTACTTC. Translated: CASSRVLAAGQETQYF.

The chain joins TRBV7-2 to TRBJ2-2, with D hard to call. With 8 bases removed from V and 3 bases from J, the gap between germline ends came to 7 bases. Per germline, CDR1 SGHTA and CDR2 FQGNSA. The CDR3 loop spans 12 amino acids. The CDR3 is CASFRDTGELFF. DNA of the CDR3: TGTGCCAGCTTTAGGGACACCGGGGAGCTGTTTTTT.

The CDR3 sequence: CASSLRAQQSRHEQYF. CDR3 nucleotide sequence: TGCGCCAGCAGCTTGAGGGCACAGCAGAGCAGACACGAGCAGTACTTC. The chain combines TRBV5-1 with TRBJ2-7, with D hard to call. Trimming left V 1 base short and J 5 bases short, with 19 bases between. Germline loops: CDR1 SGHRS, CDR2 YFSETQ. The CDR3 is 16 amino acids.